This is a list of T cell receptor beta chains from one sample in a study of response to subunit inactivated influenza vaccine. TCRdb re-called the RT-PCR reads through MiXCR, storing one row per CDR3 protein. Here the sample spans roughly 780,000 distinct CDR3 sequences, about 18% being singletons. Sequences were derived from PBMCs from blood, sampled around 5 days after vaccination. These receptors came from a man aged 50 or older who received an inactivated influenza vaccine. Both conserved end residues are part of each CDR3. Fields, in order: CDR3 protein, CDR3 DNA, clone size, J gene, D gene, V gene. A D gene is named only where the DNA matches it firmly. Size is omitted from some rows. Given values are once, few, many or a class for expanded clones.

CASSLSGGVSTDTQYF | TGCGCCAGCAGCTTGTCCGGGGGCGTAAGCACAGATACGCAGTATTTT | few | TRBJ2-3 | NA | TRBV5-1
CSARDGGGTEQFF | TGCAGTGCTAGAGATGGGGGGGGGACCGAGCAGTTCTTC | few | TRBJ2-1 | TRBD2 | TRBV20-1
CASSARDSYTGELFF | TGTGCCAGCAGCGCCCGGGACAGCTACACCGGGGAGCTGTTTTTT | many | TRBJ2-2 | TRBD1 | TRBV12-3/TRBV12-4
CASSVARFNEQFF | TGTGCCAGCAGCGTAGCCCGATTCAATGAGCAGTTCTTC | NA | TRBJ2-1 | NA | TRBV9
CASSRTGVMADTQYF | TGTGCCAGCAGCAGAACAGGAGTCATGGCAGATACGCAGTATTTT | NA | TRBJ2-3 | NA | TRBV25-1
CSASGSGGVGNQPQHF | TGCAGTGCTAGTGGATCTGGGGGCGTCGGTAATCAGCCCCAGCATTTT | NA | TRBJ1-5 | NA | TRBV20-1
CASSLTDWYTASPLHF | TGTGCCAGCAGTTTAACGGACTGGTACACTGCGTCACCCCTCCACTTT | many | TRBJ1-6 | NA | TRBV12-3/TRBV12-4
CASSLLGDRDTQYF | TGTGCCAGCAGCTTACTTGGGGATCGCGATACGCAGTATTTT | few | TRBJ2-3 | NA | TRBV7-6
CASSAAGGGRRSEQFF | TGTGCCAGCAGCGCCGCGGGAGGGGGGCGGCGGAGTGAGCAGTTCTTC | once | TRBJ2-1 | TRBD2 | TRBV7-2
CSASRGFVSEQYF | TGCAGTGCTAGTCGCGGATTCGTAAGCGAGCAGTACTTC | many | TRBJ2-7 | NA | TRBV20-1
CATSRERYNEQFF | TGTGCCACCAGCAGAGAGCGATACAATGAGCAGTTCTTC | many | TRBJ2-1 | NA | TRBV15
CAISTQGGGNEKLFF | TGTGCCATCAGTACTCAGGGAGGCGGTAATGAAAAACTGTTTTTT | NA | TRBJ1-4 | NA | TRBV10-3
CAITPGSNSPLHF | TGTGCCATCACCCCGGGCTCTAATTCACCCCTCCACTTT | NA | TRBJ1-6 | NA | TRBV10-3
CASSFGDRGSTDTQYF | TGCGCCAGCAGCTTCGGGGATAGGGGTAGCACAGATACGCAGTATTTT | NA | TRBJ2-3 | NA | TRBV5-1
CASSSMPTTSGEQYF | TGTGCCAGCAGCTCCATGCCAACCACTAGCGGCGAGCAGTACTTC | NA | TRBJ2-7 | TRBD2 | TRBV11-2
CASSQTTGAKNIQYF | TGCGCCAGCAGCCAAACAACAGGGGCCAAAAACATTCAGTACTTC | few | TRBJ2-4 | NA | TRBV4-3
CASNFREGQPQHF | TGTGCCAGCAATTTCAGGGAGGGTCAGCCCCAGCATTTT | NA | TRBJ1-5 | NA | TRBV12-3/TRBV12-4
CASSLLVSYNEQFF | TGTGCCAGCAGCTTGTTAGTGTCCTACAATGAGCAGTTCTTC | NA | TRBJ2-1 | NA | TRBV5-6
CASTSRWTSGGADTQYF | TGTGCCAGCACCTCTAGGTGGACTAGCGGGGGCGCAGATACGCAGTATTTT | NA | TRBJ2-3 | TRBD2 | TRBV7-9
CSALPAKTYNEQFF | TGCAGTGCATTACCGGCAAAGACCTACAATGAGCAGTTCTTC | NA | TRBJ2-1 | NA | TRBV20-1
CSASTVNTEAFF | TGCAGTGCTTCGACGGTGAACACTGAAGCTTTCTTT | NA | TRBJ1-1 | NA | TRBV20-1
CASSGRGQQFF | TGCGCCAGCAGCGGCCGGGGGCAGCAGTTCTTC | NA | TRBJ2-1 | NA | TRBV4-1
CASSLAGGDGELFF | TGTGCCAGCAGTTTAGCCGGAGGAGACGGGGAGCTGTTTTTT | NA | TRBJ2-2 | NA | TRBV12-3/TRBV12-4
CASRIRDHPSYEQFF | TGTGCCAGCAGGATCCGGGACCACCCGAGCTATGAGCAGTTCTTC | NA | TRBJ2-1 | NA | TRBV2
CSASPRDAPYEQYF | TGCAGTGCCTCACCGCGGGACGCCCCCTACGAGCAGTACTTC | NA | TRBJ2-7 | NA | TRBV20-1
CASAGGANTGELFF | TGCGCCAGCGCCGGGGGAGCGAACACCGGGGAGCTGTTTTTT | NA | TRBJ2-2 | NA | TRBV5-1
CASSYTGRGTYEQYF | TGTGCCAGCAGTTACACTGGGCGGGGGACCTACGAGCAGTACTTC | few | TRBJ2-7 | TRBD2 | TRBV6-5
CASSLGQGGEQFF | TGCGCCAGCAGCTTGGGACAGGGAGGTGAGCAGTTCTTC | many | TRBJ2-1 | NA | TRBV5-1
CASSQHGNEQFF | TGCGCCAGCAGCCAACACGGTAATGAGCAGTTCTTC | once | TRBJ2-1 | NA | TRBV4-1
CASSFVAGGKGYEQYF | TGTGCCAGCAGTTTCGTTGCGGGAGGAAAGGGCTACGAGCAGTACTTC | few | TRBJ2-7 | TRBD2 | TRBV27
CASRSWSQETQYF | TGCGCCAGCAGGTCGTGGAGTCAAGAGACCCAGTACTTC | few | TRBJ2-5 | NA | TRBV5-1
CASSLDAWQKETQYF | TGTGCCAGCAGCTTAGATGCTTGGCAGAAAGAGACCCAGTACTTC | few | TRBJ2-5 | NA | TRBV11-2
CSASPARDTQYF | TGCAGTGCTAGTCCCGCGAGGGATACGCAGTATTTT | NA | TRBJ2-3 | NA | TRBV20-1
CASSYSADIRDHNEAFF | TGTGCCAGCAGTTACTCGGCCGATATCAGGGACCACAATGAAGCTTTCTTT | few | TRBJ1-1 | NA | TRBV6-5
CSVGEGNYGYTF | TGCAGCGTTGGGGAAGGGAACTATGGCTACACCTTC | many | TRBJ1-2 | NA | TRBV29-1
CAWSGWNWGYTF | TGTGCCTGGAGTGGGTGGAATTGGGGCTACACCTTC | NA | TRBJ1-2 | NA | TRBV30
CASSLDAGGTAANTGELFF | TGTGCCAGCAGCTTAGATGCAGGGGGGACTGCCGCGAACACCGGGGAGCTGTTTTTT | few | TRBJ2-2 | NA | TRBV7-8
CSAVENTEAFF | TGCAGCGCGGTCGAGAACACTGAAGCTTTCTTT | NA | TRBJ1-1 | NA | TRBV29-1
CASSHQGVPYEQYF | TGCGCCAGCAGCCACCAGGGGGTACCCTACGAGCAGTACTTC | few | TRBJ2-7 | TRBD1 | TRBV4-1
CASSRLGFAIRDEQFF | TGTGCCAGCAGCCGACTTGGGTTTGCGATTCGGGATGAGCAGTTCTTC | NA | TRBJ2-1 | NA | TRBV11-2
CASSYSATLSSGELFF | TGTGCCAGCAGTTACTCGGCTACCCTTAGTTCCGGGGAGCTGTTTTTT | NA | TRBJ2-2 | NA | TRBV6-5
CSGGTAQETQYF | TGCAGCGGCGGGACAGCTCAAGAGACCCAGTACTTC | many | TRBJ2-5 | NA | TRBV29-1